The sequence of this TCR beta chain was determined in a study of cytomegalovirus exposure and HLA in healthy donors. Germline lookup yields CDR1 ENHRY and CDR2 SYGVKD. V was shortened by 3 bases and J by 11 bases, with 10 bases between the two germline ends. The CDR3 contains 11 residues. PCR used 60 Vbeta primers and 13 Jbeta primers. Libraries were prepared by immunoSEQ multiplex PCR; TCRdb keeps only in-frame clonotypes and omits some of them. The table has 80,000 to 100,000 clones, roughly three quarters seen once; the top ten hold less than 1.5%. The clonotype was recovered from a man in his forties or fifties in good health and CMV-seronegative. Sequencing was performed on PBMCs. V gene TRBV10-3 combines with J gene TRBJ1-1; no definite D call. The CDR3 loop reads CAISDPSTAFF. CDR3 nucleotides: TGTGCCATCAGTGACCCATCTACCGCTTTCTTT.